This T cell receptor (beta chain) came from a study of blood T cells in healthy people across ages. Findings and limits, study-wide: In older individuals, TCR beta diversity per million T cells was lower, falling roughly linearly with age. Diversity figures based on one million T cells were deemed too low.

A second 7 to 11 cycle PCR used barcoded and J-beta primers. TCRdb independently ran MiXCR on the 5' RACE reads; one entry per CDR3 protein. This sample has around 780,000 distinct CDR3 sequences; roughly 25% occur once, and the top ten carry around 3%. Note on this clonotype: Its antigen is undetermined.

The germline V and J ends were trimmed by 0 bases and 4 bases, with 12 bases remaining between them. The CDR3 runs 15 residues. The germline V gene has CDR1 LNHNV and CDR2 YYDKDF (reference sequence). The sample also formed part of further work on T cells of mothers and their children. From that report: Addition of sample barcodes and 2-4 random nucleotides occurred through the M1S primer of the second PCR. Slightly higher, non-significant overlap characterized related mother-child pairs relative to unrelated pairs.

This clonotype was sampled from a boy aged 5-17 years in good health. Sequencing was performed on blood. This chain joins TRBV15 and TRBJ1-2; possibly TRBD1 for D (5 bases). The CDR3 reads CATSRDSSGGYGYTF. The CDR3 DNA reads TGTGCCACCAGCAGAGATTCCTCGGGGGGCTATGGCTACACCTTC.